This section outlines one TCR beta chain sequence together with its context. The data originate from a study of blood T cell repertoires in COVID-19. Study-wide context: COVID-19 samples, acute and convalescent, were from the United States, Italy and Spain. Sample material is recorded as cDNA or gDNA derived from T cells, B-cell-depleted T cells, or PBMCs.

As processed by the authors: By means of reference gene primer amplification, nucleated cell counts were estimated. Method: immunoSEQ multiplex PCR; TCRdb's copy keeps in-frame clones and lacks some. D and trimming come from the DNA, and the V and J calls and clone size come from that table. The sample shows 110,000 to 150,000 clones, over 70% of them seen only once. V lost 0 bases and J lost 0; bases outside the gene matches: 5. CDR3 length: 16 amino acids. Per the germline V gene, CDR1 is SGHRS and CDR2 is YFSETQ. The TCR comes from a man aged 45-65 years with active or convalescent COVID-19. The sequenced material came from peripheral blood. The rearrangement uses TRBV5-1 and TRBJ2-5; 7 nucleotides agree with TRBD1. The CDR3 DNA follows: TGCGCCAGCAGCTTGGCCGTACAGGGGTACCAAGAGACCCAGTACTTC. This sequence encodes CASSLAVQGYQETQYF. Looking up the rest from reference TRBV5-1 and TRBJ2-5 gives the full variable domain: KAGVTQTPRYLIKTRGQQVTLSCSPISGHRSVSWYQQTPGQGLQFLFEYFSETQRNKGNFPGRFSGRQFSNSRSEMNVSTLELGDSALYLCASSLAVQGYQETQYFGPGTRLLVL.